This note documents a single T cell receptor (beta chain) sequence. The antigen remains unidentified. CDR3 length equals 17 residues. Trimming pared 0 bases from V and 0 bases from J, leaving 15 bases between. Germline V CDR1 and CDR2: LGHNA, YSLEER. The source of the sample is a study of cytomegalovirus exposure and HLA in healthy donors. The study, taken as a whole, reports: For most TCR sequences rarity was the rule, although some public TCRs occurred in many donors. The sole available immune exposure information was CMV serostatus.

The PCR made use of 60 Vbeta and 13 Jbeta primers. The method was immunoSEQ multiplex PCR; TCRdb's version includes in-frame clones alone and lacks a portion of them. The sample carries roughly 190,000 clones, under 80% recorded once. This sequence joins TRBV4-3 and TRBJ2-7; tentatively, D is TRBD2 (7 bases). The receptor was derived from a female donor in good health and CMV-seronegative. The sample was PBMCs. CDR3 coding DNA: TGCGCCAGCAGCCAAGATCCGGTAGGGGGGGTCTCCTACGAGCAGTACTTC. Protein sequence: CASSQDPVGGVSYEQYF.